A selection of T cell receptor beta chains follows, all from one sample in a study of radiotherapy plus CTLA-4 blockade in lung cancer. Profiling relied on immunoSEQ multiplex PCR, and the TCRdb table lists in-frame clones only, not all of them. The data show tens of thousands of clones, 77% seen once. The input for sequencing was peripheral blood, taken from a patient treated with radiotherapy plus ipilimumab. The receptors shown here come from a human donor with non-small cell lung cancer that progressed on radiotherapy plus ipilimumab. CDR3s include the opening cysteine and the closing phenylalanine or tryptophan. Each record gives: V gene, clone size, J gene, D gene, CDR3 DNA, CDR3 protein. A D gene is named only where the DNA matches it firmly. The size of a clone is reported for some rows only, either as once, few or many, or as a class for expanded clones.

v_call: TRBV4-1; clone_size: -; j_call: TRBJ1-1; d_call: -; cdr3_nt: TGCGCCAGCAGCCTCATGTTAACAAGGGGGGACACTGAAGCTTTCTTT; cdr3_aa: CASSLMLTRGDTEAFF
v_call: TRBV19; clone_size: -; j_call: TRBJ1-2; d_call: -; cdr3_nt: TGTGCCAGTAGTACATCCCAGGGATCGGGCGGCTACACCTTC; cdr3_aa: CASSTSQGSGGYTF
v_call: TRBV13; clone_size: -; j_call: TRBJ1-1; d_call: -; cdr3_nt: TGTGCCAGCAGCTTGGGGAGGTCGAGTGCTTTCTTT; cdr3_aa: CASSLGRSSAFF
v_call: TRBV4-1; clone_size: -; j_call: TRBJ1-1; d_call: -; cdr3_nt: TGCGCCAGCAGCCTAACGACAGTGAACACTGAAGCTTTCTTT; cdr3_aa: CASSLTTVNTEAFF
v_call: TRBV28; clone_size: -; j_call: TRBJ1-2; d_call: -; cdr3_nt: TGTGCCAGCAGTTTACCTCGGAGCTATGGCTACACCTTC; cdr3_aa: CASSLPRSYGYTF
v_call: TRBV2; clone_size: once; j_call: TRBJ2-5; d_call: TRBD1; cdr3_nt: TGTGCCAGCATGGGACAGCAAGAGACCCAGTACTTC; cdr3_aa: CASMGQQETQYF
v_call: TRBV7-2; clone_size: -; j_call: TRBJ1-2; d_call: -; cdr3_nt: TGTGCCAGCAGCTTAGACCGGCGGGGGGCGGCTAACTATGGCTACACCTTC; cdr3_aa: CASSLDRRGAANYGYTF
v_call: TRBV5-1; clone_size: -; j_call: TRBJ2-1; d_call: -; cdr3_nt: TGCGCCAGCCAGCTCGGGGGTCCCAATGAGCAGTTCTTC; cdr3_aa: CASQLGGPNEQFF
v_call: TRBV6-5; clone_size: -; j_call: TRBJ2-2; d_call: -; cdr3_nt: TGTGCCAGCAGGAAGGAACTGAACACCGGGGAGCTGTTTTTT; cdr3_aa: CASRKELNTGELFF
v_call: TRBV6-1; clone_size: -; j_call: TRBJ2-1; d_call: TRBD2; cdr3_nt: TGTGCCAGCTCCGGGACTAGCGGATACAATGAGCAGTTCTTC; cdr3_aa: CASSGTSGYNEQFF
v_call: TRBV2; clone_size: -; j_call: TRBJ1-1; d_call: -; cdr3_nt: TGTGCCAGCAGGGGGGATATGAACACTGAAGCTTTCTTT; cdr3_aa: CASRGDMNTEAFF
v_call: TRBV7-6; clone_size: -; j_call: TRBJ2-1; d_call: -; cdr3_nt: TGTGCCAGCAGCGCGACTGGCTCCTACAATGAGCAGTTCTTC; cdr3_aa: CASSATGSYNEQFF
v_call: TRBV7-6; clone_size: few; j_call: TRBJ2-3; d_call: -; cdr3_nt: TGTGCCAGCAGCCCCGAAACGGACCGGGAGCCGTATTTT; cdr3_aa: CASSPETDREPYF
v_call: TRBV1; clone_size: -; j_call: TRBJ1-4; d_call: -; cdr3_nt: TGCACCAGCAGCCAAGAAGGACCGCAAAAACTGTTTTTT; cdr3_aa: CTSSQEGPQKLFF
v_call: TRBV7-2; clone_size: few; j_call: TRBJ2-7; d_call: -; cdr3_nt: TGTGCCAGCAGCTTAGCCAACTCCTACGAGCAGTACTTC; cdr3_aa: CASSLANSYEQYF
v_call: TRBV11-2; clone_size: once; j_call: TRBJ2-2; d_call: -; cdr3_nt: TGTGCCACCAATGGGATTTCCGGGGAGCTGTTTTTT; cdr3_aa: CATNGISGELFF